These 31 T cell receptor beta chains were all obtained from the same sample, sequenced in a study of T cell responses to AZD1222 COVID-19 vaccine. Clones were read by immunoSEQ multiplex PCR, and TCRdb kept only the in-frame ones, dropping some. The table lists around 200,000 clones, 70% to 90% of them singletons, with 0.4% to 0.5% in the top ten. The sample here was peripheral blood, taken on day 0 of AZD1222 vaccination. The source is an adult in good health.

V gene TRBV6-2 or TRBV6-3 combines with J gene TRBJ1-1; 10 bases line up with TRBD1. Trimming took 5 bases from V and 5 from J; bases not matched to a gene: 5. This CDR3 spans 14 amino acids. Germline loops: CDR1 MNHEY, CDR2 SVGEGT. CDR3 DNA sequence: TGTGCCAGCAGTCAACTGGGACAGGGGACTGAAGCTTTCTTT. It specifies CASSQLGQGTEAFF.

The chain carries TRBV18 and TRBJ1-6, with D perhaps TRBD1 (5 bases). This CDR3 comprises 15 residues. V was shortened by 3 bases and J by 3 bases, with 9 bases between the two germline ends. Germline V gene lookup returns CDR1 KGHSH and CDR2 LQKENI. CDR3 nucleotides: TGTGCCAGCTCACCGCGACAGATCTATAATTCACCCCTCCACTTT. Translating it yields CASSPRQIYNSPLHF.

This chain joins TRBV6-5 and TRBJ2-7, with 7 bases that match TRBD2. This CDR3 is built from 14 residues. Germline V gene data show CDR1 as MNHEY and CDR2 as SVGAGI. J was trimmed by 6 bases and V by 2 bases; bases with no gene match: 7. The CDR3 DNA is TGTGCCAGCAGTTACGGGGAACTAGCGAGCGAGCAGTACTTC. Translating it yields CASSYGELASEQYF.

The V gene is TRBV14, the J gene TRBJ1-2, with D possibly matching TRBD1 (5 bases). Germline CDR1 SGHDN, CDR2 FVKESK. The CDR3 is 21 residues long. Between the trimmed V and J ends, which lost 1 base and 0 bases, there was a span of 27 bases. The CDR3 sequence: CASSQVGVGRKGPWANYGYTF. CDR3 DNA sequence: TGTGCCAGCAGCCAAGTGGGGGTGGGGAGGAAGGGGCCTTGGGCTAACTATGGCTACACCTTC.

The CDR3 sequence is CASRAGLGEKLFF. DNA of the CDR3: TGTGCCAGCAGGGCAGGGTTAGGGGAAAAACTGTTTTTT. The V and J genes are TRBV6-5 and TRBJ1-4; tentatively, D is TRBD1 (5 bases). CDR3 length: 13 amino acids. V was shortened by 6 bases and J by 8 bases, with 13 bases between the two germline ends. Germline loops: CDR1 MNHEY, CDR2 SVGAGI.

The chain carries TRBV18 and TRBJ1-5, with TRBD1 as a possible D gene (5 bases). V lost 5 bases, J lost 3 bases, and 11 bases lay in between. This CDR3 region has 14 residues. The V gene's germline CDR1 is KGHSH and CDR2 LQKENI. The CDR3 protein is CASSTGPVNQPQHF. CDR3 DNA sequence: TGTGCCAGCTCAACGGGACCGGTCAATCAGCCCCAGCATTTT.

The V call is TRBV5-1, the J call TRBJ2-7; D may correspond to TRBD1 or TRBD2 (5 bases each). Trimming shortened V by 2 bases and J by 5 bases, and 17 bases separated the two germline ends. The CDR3 extends over 15 amino acids. Germline values: CDR1 SGHRS, CDR2 YFSETQ. The CDR3 here is CASSFQVGTVNEQYF. Written as DNA, the CDR3 is TGCGCCAGCAGCTTCCAGGTTGGGACGGTAAACGAGCAGTACTTC.

The chain has TRBV7-2 and TRBJ1-6, with TRBD1 matching over 7 bases. This CDR3 has 14 residues. V was clipped by 5 bases and J by 11 bases; unmatched bases: 9. From germline, CDR1 is SGHTA and CDR2 FQGNSA. This CDR3 reads CASSARGSDAPLHF. The CDR3 DNA sequence: TGTGCCAGCAGCGCCAGGGGGTCCGATGCACCCCTCCACTTT.

This chain connects TRBV5-1 to TRBJ2-3, with 14 nucleotides matching TRBD2. The CDR3 is 18 residues long. Germline V lookup: CDR1 SGHRS, CDR2 YFSETQ. V lost 3 bases to trimming and J lost 0 bases; unmatched junction nucleotides: 6. The DNA of the CDR3 is TGCGCCAGCAGCTCTGGACTAGCGGGGGGTCTGAGCACAGATACGCAGTATTTT. This gives the protein CASSSGLAGGLSTDTQYF.

The chain is built from TRBV6-5 and TRBJ1-1; D is unresolved. This CDR3 is 12 amino acids long. V lost 6 bases to trimming and J lost 5 bases, with 10 bases between them. Germline V gene lookup returns CDR1 MNHEY and CDR2 SVGAGI. CDR3 nucleotides: TGTGCCAGCAGGCCGGGAGGAACTGAAGCTTTCTTT. It yields the protein CASRPGGTEAFF.

This sequence joins TRBV5-1 and TRBJ2-3; perhaps TRBD1 as D (6 bases). The CDR3 runs 15 residues. Between the trimmed V and J ends, which lost 1 base and 3 bases, there was a span of 12 bases. The germline CDR1 and CDR2 sequences are SGHRS and YFSETQ. CDR3 residues: CASSLSRGQTDTQYF. DNA for the CDR3: TGCGCCAGCAGCTTGTCCAGGGGACAAACAGATACGCAGTATTTT.

V usage is TRBV20-1 and J usage is TRBJ2-7; possibly TRBD1 or TRBD2 for D (5 bases each). The germline V gene encodes CDR1 DFQATT and CDR2 SNEGSKA (reference sequence). This CDR3 is built from 13 residues. Deletions cut 3 bases from V and 6 bases from J, with 15 bases between. Here the CDR3 DNA reads TGCAGTGCTAGTGAGGGGAATACTGCCGAGCAGTACTTC. Residues: CSASEGNTAEQYF.

V usage is TRBV4-2 and J usage is TRBJ1-1; D uncertain. V shed 3 bases and J shed 1 base, with 6 bases lying between them. The V gene's germline CDR1 is LGHNA and CDR2 YNFKEQ. This CDR3 has 13 residues. The CDR3, as DNA: TGTGCCAGCAGCCAGGAGGAGAACACTGAAGCTTTCTTT. Its protein product is CASSQEENTEAFF.

The chain combines TRBV9 with TRBJ1-6, with D perhaps matching TRBD1 (5 bases). V lost 3 bases and J 13 bases, leaving 23 bases between the germline ends. Germline CDR1 and CDR2: SGDLS and YYNGEE. The CDR3 contains 16 residues. The CDR3 is CASSDTGLLGGDPLHF. The CDR3 DNA follows: TGTGCCAGCAGCGACACAGGCCTCCTTGGTGGCGATCCCCTCCACTTT.

The V call is TRBV6-1, the J call TRBJ1-2; D is ambiguous. Germline values: CDR1 MNHNS, CDR2 SASEGT. V lost 2 bases to trimming and J lost 4 bases, with 11 bases between them. This CDR3 spans 14 amino acids. The CDR3 region has the DNA TGTGCCAGCAGTGAACCCGTAGTCCTCTATGGCTACACCTTC. Its protein is CASSEPVVLYGYTF.

The chain recombines TRBV28 with TRBJ2-5; no firm D call. Trimming removed 8 bases at V and 2 bases at J, with 3 bases between. CDR1 MDHEN and CDR2 SYDVKM come from the germline V gene. The CDR3 extends over 10 amino acids. The CDR3 loop is CASGQETQYF. The DNA of the CDR3 is TGTGCCAGCGGGCAAGAGACCCAGTACTTC.

The chain carries TRBV24-1 and TRBJ1-5; possibly TRBD1 for D (5 bases). The germline V gene encodes CDR1 KGHDR and CDR2 SFDVKD. The CDR3 is 15 residues long. Between the trimmed V and J ends, which lost 7 bases and 2 bases, there was a span of 14 bases. The CDR3 DNA follows: TGTGCCACCAGCGCCACAACAGGCGGCAATCAGCCCCAGCATTTT. Translated: CATSATTGGNQPQHF.

The rearrangement joins TRBV10-3 to TRBJ2-2; D gene unclear. The V and J ends lost 7 bases and 6 bases respectively, with 12 bases between them. Per the germline V gene, CDR1 is ENHRY and CDR2 is SYGVKD. CDR3 length equals 13 residues. The CDR3 protein is CAIMPSMAGELFF. DNA of the CDR3: TGTGCCATCATGCCCTCGATGGCCGGGGAGCTGTTTTTT.

This clone was observed once. The chain employs TRBV28 and TRBJ1-1, with D unclear. This CDR3 region has 17 residues. In germline, CDR1 is MDHEN, CDR2 SYDVKM. V shed 5 bases and J shed 7 bases, with 26 bases lying between them. CDR3 DNA sequence: TGTGCCAGCAGTCCTGGGAGGGTCACTGACGTTGGGGATGAAGCTTTCTTT. Translating gives CASSPGRVTDVGDEAFF.

The chain joins TRBV9 to TRBJ2-3; TRBD2 is a possible D gene (6 bases). This CDR3 is built from 15 residues. Germline V gene data show CDR1 as SGDLS and CDR2 as YYNGEE. V lost 4 bases and J lost 0, with 12 bases in between. CDR3 protein: CASSSQRVSTDTQYF. The CDR3 region has the DNA TGTGCCAGCAGCTCCCAGCGGGTGAGCACAGATACGCAGTATTTT.

This clone has only a few counts. This chain uses TRBV27 with TRBJ2-1; 10 bases agree with TRBD2. V trimming: 0 bases; J trimming: 0 bases; junction bases outside the gene matches: 5. The CDR3 has 18 residues. Germline assignment: CDR1 MNHEY and CDR2 SMNVEV (reference sequence). CDR3 sequence reads: CASSLSYPSGSSYNEQFF. CDR3 nucleotide sequence: TGTGCCAGCAGTTTATCTTACCCTAGCGGGAGCTCCTACAATGAGCAGTTCTTC.

The chain employs TRBV7-3 and TRBJ1-6; D not resolved. V shed 5 bases and J shed 7 bases, with 12 bases lying between them. The CDR3 has 14 amino acids. Germline V gives CDR1 SGHTA, CDR2 FQGTGA. Here the CDR3 DNA reads TGTGCCAGCAGCGTCCAAGGGTGGAATTCACCCCTCCACTTT. Translation: CASSVQGWNSPLHF.

The genes are TRBV18 and TRBJ2-3, with 7 bases lining up with TRBD2. Germline CDR1 is KGHSH and CDR2 is LQKENI. V lost 8 bases to trimming and J lost 2 bases; unmatched junction nucleotides: 7. This CDR3 comprises 14 residues. CDR3 region: CASPRGGDTDTQYF. As DNA, the CDR3 is TGTGCCAGCCCTAGGGGAGGGGACACAGATACGCAGTATTTT.

V gene TRBV19 combines with J gene TRBJ1-3; perhaps TRBD1 as D (5 bases). V was cut by 7 bases and J by 1 base, with 14 bases left in between. The CDR3 is 15 residues long. Germline CDR1 is LNHDA and CDR2 is SQIVND (reference sequence). Written as DNA, the CDR3 is TGTGCCAGTACCAACGGACACATGTCTGGAAACACCATATATTTT. Amino acid sequence: CASTNGHMSGNTIYF.

This chain links TRBV5-1 with TRBJ2-3; tentatively, D is TRBD1 (5 bases). Germline V gives CDR1 SGHRS, CDR2 YFSETQ. V was trimmed by 0 bases and J by 2 bases, leaving 13 bases between them. There are 16 residues in the CDR3. This chain's CDR3 is CASSLGSTAITDTQYF. As DNA, the CDR3 is TGCGCCAGCAGCTTGGGATCGACAGCAATCACAGATACGCAGTATTTT. Drawing the rest from reference TRBV5-1 and TRBJ2-3, the complete variable domain is KAGVTQTPRYLIKTRGQQVTLSCSPISGHRSVSWYQQTPGQGLQFLFEYFSETQRNKGNFPGRFSGRQFSNSRSEMNVSTLELGDSALYLCASSLGSTAITDTQYFGPGTRLTVL.

The gene calls are TRBV6-4 and TRBJ2-1; 9 bases map to TRBD2. This CDR3 has 15 residues. Germline CDR1 is MRHNA and CDR2 is SNTAGT. With 5 bases clipped from V and 6 bases from J, the junction kept 8 bases outside the gene matches. CDR3 region: CASSPGTSMANEQFF. As DNA, the CDR3 is TGTGCCAGCAGTCCCGGGACTAGCATGGCCAATGAGCAGTTCTTC.

The rearrangement links TRBV18 to TRBJ1-2; perhaps TRBD1 as D (5 bases). Germline V CDR1 and CDR2: KGHSH, LQKENI. Between the trimmed V and J ends, which lost 0 bases and 6 bases, there was a span of 8 bases. The CDR3 length is 13 residues. The CDR3 nucleotides read TGTGCCAGCTCACCACCGACAGCTGATGGCTACACCTTC. Amino acid sequence: CASSPPTADGYTF.

This sequence joins TRBV3-1 (or the pseudogene TRBV3-2) and TRBJ2-5; possible D gene TRBD2, 11 bases. CDR1 and CDR2 from the germline V gene are LGHDT and YNNKEL (reference sequence). The CDR3 runs to 17 residues. The V end was cut by 2 bases, the J end by 3 bases, with 19 bases between. CDR3 protein: CASSQMTSGTGEETQYF. CDR3 DNA sequence: TGTGCCAGCAGCCAAATGACTAGCGGGACAGGGGAAGAGACCCAGTACTTC.

This clone has a single count. V is TRBV6-5 and J is TRBJ1-2; TRBD1 aligns across 7 bases. The CDR3 extends over 11 amino acids. V gave up 7 bases and J gave up 12 bases; unmatched junction bases: 8. From germline, CDR1 is MNHEY and CDR2 SVGAGI. CDR3: CASNTDRAHTF. For the CDR3, the DNA is TGTGCCAGCAACACCGACAGGGCCCACACCTTC.

The gene calls are TRBV11-2 and TRBJ1-1, with 7 bases matching TRBD1. CDR3 length: 15 amino acids. Germline CDR1 reads SGHAT; CDR2 reads FQNNGV. V dropped 3 bases and J dropped 4; count of bases not matched to a gene: 8. In DNA form, the CDR3 reads TGTGCCAGCAGCTTGAGGGAGGGGGCTGGCACTGAAGCTTTCTTT. Translated, it gives CASSLREGAGTEAFF. Complete variable domain (other parts from reference TRBV11-2 and TRBJ1-1): EAGVAQSPRYKIIEKRQSVAFWCNPISGHATLYWYQQILGQGPKLLIQFQNNGVVDDSQLPKDRFSAERLKGVDSTLKIQPAKLEDSAVYLCASSLREGAGTEAFFGQGTRLTVV.

CDR3 in amino acids: CASSPGQNTEAFF. CDR3 coding DNA: TGTGCCAGCAGCCCTGGACAGAACACTGAAGCTTTCTTT. The V call is TRBV12-3 or TRBV12-4, the J call TRBJ1-1; weak D call: TRBD1 (5 bases). V dropped 6 bases and J dropped 1 base, with 9 bases sitting between them. There are 13 residues in the CDR3.